These T cell receptor beta chains were read from a single sample in a study of blood T cell repertoires in COVID-19. Sequencing used immunoSEQ multiplex PCR; TCRdb keeps in-frame clones, though not all of them. The sample lists approximately 130,000 clones, approximately 83% occurring once. Sequences were obtained from peripheral blood. All receptors come from a woman between 50 and 59 years old who had recovered from COVID-19. CDR3s include the opening cysteine and the closing phenylalanine or tryptophan. D genes are given only for firm matches. Expanded clones are given a class, and other clones once, few, many or no size at all.

TGTGCCAGCAGCCGGGGGGGCGCGAACACTGAAGCTTTCTTT CASSRGGANTEAFF TRBJ1-1 . TRBV25-1 once
TGTGCCAGCAGTCCCTTGACAGCGAATAATTCACCCCTCCACTTT CASSPLTANNSPLHF TRBJ1-6 . TRBV2 .
TGTGCCAGCAGCTTCCCTAGCGGGAGTGGCGCCGGGGAGCTGTTTTTT CASSFPSGSGAGELFF TRBJ2-2 TRBD2 TRBV7-9 .
TGTGCCAGCAGCCCTCGGGGGGGAGAAGAGACCCAGTACTTC CASSPRGGEETQYF TRBJ2-5 TRBD2 TRBV7-9 .
TGTGCCAGCAGCTTAGCGAGGGGAGGCAGCTCCTATAATTCACCCCTCCACTTT CASSLARGGSSYNSPLHF TRBJ1-6 . TRBV7-9 .
TGTGCCAGCAGCCCTGGGGCCAGGGGTTGGTCCGGGGAGCTGTTTTTT CASSPGARGWSGELFF TRBJ2-2 . TRBV7-3 .
TGTGCCAGCAAAAAACAGGGCAATCAGCCCCAGCATTTT CASKKQGNQPQHF TRBJ1-5 . TRBV6-5 .
TGTGCCAGCAGTCCCCAGGCTGTCTCCTACGAGCAGTACTTC CASSPQAVSYEQYF TRBJ2-7 . TRBV27 .
TGTGCCACCGAACAGCAAACTGGGGCAGGGATCTACGAGCAGTACTTC CATEQQTGAGIYEQYF TRBJ2-7 . TRBV24-1 .
TGTGCCAGCAGCCAACCCGGGACAGGGGGAACTGAAGCTTTCTTT CASSQPGTGGTEAFF TRBJ1-1 TRBD1 TRBV4-2 few
TGTGCCAGCAGCTTGAATACTAACTATGGCTACACCTTC CASSLNTNYGYTF TRBJ1-2 . TRBV5-6 few
TGTGCCAGCAGGCGCCAGGTTATCTCTGGAAACACCATATATTTT CASRRQVISGNTIYF TRBJ1-3 . TRBV7-2 .
TGTGCCAGCAGCAGGATCCGCTCTGGAAACACCATATATTTT CASSRIRSGNTIYF TRBJ1-3 . TRBV28 .
TGTGCCAGCAGTTATAGGCCAGGGAAAGGCACTGAAGCTTTCTTT CASSYRPGKGTEAFF TRBJ1-1 . TRBV6-5 .
TGTGCCAGCAGCTTACCGGGAGGCCTCTACGAGCAGTACTTC CASSLPGGLYEQYF TRBJ2-7 TRBD2 TRBV7-2 once
TGTGCCAGTGTGAGGACAGGGCGAGGTAGCAATCAGCCCCAGCATTTT CASVRTGRGSNQPQHF TRBJ1-5 TRBD1 TRBV19 .
TGTGCCAGCAGCTTAGTTAGCGGACTAGCGGGGTACAATGAGCAGTTCTTC CASSLVSGLAGYNEQFF TRBJ2-1 TRBD2 TRBV11-3 .
TGTGCCAGTAGTACACTAGAATACGAGCAGTACTTC CASSTLEYEQYF TRBJ2-7 . TRBV19 few
TGCGCCAGCAGCTTGGGGTCTAGCGGGGGTGAGACCCAGTACTTC CASSLGSSGGETQYF TRBJ2-5 TRBD2 TRBV5-1 .
TGTGCCACCAGCACCGGAGGAGAGACCCAGTACTTC CATSTGGETQYF TRBJ2-5 . TRBV15 .
TGTGCCAGTAGTACAGGGGGCGCTGGGTCACCCCTCCACTTT CASSTGGAGSPLHF TRBJ1-6 TRBD1 TRBV19 .
TGTGCCTGGTCTCTAGGGGCCTCTGGAAACACCATATATTTT CAWSLGASGNTIYF TRBJ1-3 . TRBV30 .
TGTGCCAGTAGTATAGATCCTGGGACTAGCGGGAGAATTAAGTCCTACGAGCAGTACTTC CASSIDPGTSGRIKSYEQYF TRBJ2-7 TRBD2 TRBV19 .
TGTGCCAGCAGTGAACAGGGGCGGAACTATGGCTACACCTTC CASSEQGRNYGYTF TRBJ1-2 . TRBV2 once
TGCGCCAGCAGCCACTCGCCGGGACAGGGTTCAGATACGCAGTATTTT CASSHSPGQGSDTQYF TRBJ2-3 TRBD1 TRBV5-1 .
TGTGCCAGCAGCCGAAGGCAGGGGCGGGCTTTCTTT CASSRRQGRAFF TRBJ1-1 . TRBV27 once
TGTGCCAGCAGCGTAGATGGCAGACTTAACTCTAATTCACCCCTCCACTTT CASSVDGRLNSNSPLHF TRBJ1-6 . TRBV9 .
TGTGCCAGTAGTATAGGAAACAGGGCAGGACTAGCGGGAGAGACCCAGTACTTC CASSIGNRAGLAGETQYF TRBJ2-5 TRBD2 TRBV19 .
TGTGCCAGGAAGCTACGACTAGTTTCTTACAATGAGCAGTTCTTC CARKLRLVSYNEQFF TRBJ2-1 . TRBV6-5 .
TGTGCCAGCAGCCAAGGACTAGCGGGACTCACCGGGGAGCTGTTTTTT CASSQGLAGLTGELFF TRBJ2-2 TRBD2 TRBV4-2 .
TGTGCCAGCAGTTATGGGACTAGCGGCACAGATACGCAGTATTTT CASSYGTSGTDTQYF TRBJ2-3 TRBD2 TRBV6-5 .
TGTGCCAGCAGCGTGGGGGGAGAGTACCAAGAGACCCAGTACTTC CASSVGGEYQETQYF TRBJ2-5 . TRBV9 once